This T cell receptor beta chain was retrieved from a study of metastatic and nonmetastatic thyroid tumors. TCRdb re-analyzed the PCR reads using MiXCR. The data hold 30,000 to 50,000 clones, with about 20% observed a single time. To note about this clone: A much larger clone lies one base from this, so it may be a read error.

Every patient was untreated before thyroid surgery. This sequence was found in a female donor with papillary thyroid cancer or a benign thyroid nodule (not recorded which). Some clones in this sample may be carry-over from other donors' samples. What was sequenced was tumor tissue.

This CDR3 is CASSQFMGQGGEKLFF. The CDR3, as DNA: TGTGCCAGCAGCCAGTTTATGGGACAGGGAGGAGAAAAACTGTTTTTT. This chain links TRBV4-2 with TRBJ1-4; 9 positions agree with TRBD1. The germline V gene has CDR1 LGHNA and CDR2 YNFKEQ. The trim removed 3 bases at V and 8 bases at J, leaving 10 bases unmatched. This CDR3 has 16 amino acids.